This T cell receptor beta chain was sequenced for a study of siplizumab effects on memory and regulatory T cells. The assay was immunoSEQ multiplex PCR, and TCRdb's table has in-frame clones only and misses some. The sample lists under 95,000 clones, 90% to 95% seen once, with 0.3% in the top ten. From germline, CDR1 is ENHRY and CDR2 SYGVKD. The CDR3 covers 15 residues. Trimming left V 6 bases short and J 3 bases short, with 17 bases between. The sample taken for sequencing was non-Treg CD4+ T cells sorted from blood. This receptor was taken from a human donor in good health. This sequence joins TRBV10-3 and TRBJ1-2, with a tentative D call TRBD1 (6 bases). The CDR3 reads CAISPYSSGDYGYTF. The CDR3 nucleotides are TGTGCCATCAGCCCTTATTCTTCAGGGGACTATGGCTACACCTTC.